This T cell receptor (beta chain) was obtained from a study of blood T cells in healthy people across ages. General study results and limits: Higher diversity, along with more naive CD4+ cells, distinguished long-lived donors from aged donors.

The authors ran a second PCR of 7 to 11 cycles using a sample-barcoded 5' primer and a J-beta primer mix. TCRdb reanalysed the 5' RACE reads using MiXCR and keeps one entry per CDR3 protein. This sample yields about 1.6 million distinct CDR3 sequences, of which roughly a third are seen a single time; approximately 11% belongs to the top ten. V dropped 6 bases and J dropped 3 bases, with 12 bases sitting between them. CDR1 is MDHEN and CDR2 is SYDVKM in the germline V gene. The CDR3 extends over 15 amino acids. Note on this clonotype: What it binds is not known.

The gene calls are TRBV28 and TRBJ2-6, with a tentative D call TRBD2 (5 bases). Sequences were obtained from blood. This sequence was found in a woman between 25 and 40 years old in good health. CDR3 in amino acids: CASRDRGNGANVLTF. The CDR3, as DNA: TGTGCCAGCAGAGACCGGGGAAATGGGGCCAACGTCCTGACTTTC.